The entry below describes one T cell receptor beta chain. The target antigen is unknown. The data stem from a study of human T cells and chemical hapten exposure. General study findings and limits: Patch test score tracked positively with PT1 expanded TCR counts.

This CDR3 has 15 residues. Germline V gene lookup returns CDR1 SEHNR and CDR2 FQNEAQ (reference sequence). V was trimmed by 4 bases and J by 3 bases, leaving 13 bases between them. One entry per CDR3 protein, called by TCRdb with MiXCR from the RACE reads. Of some 300,000 distinct CDR3 sequences in the sample, 5.5% were seen once. The sample's time point: pre-sensitization, week 0. Treatment: therapeutic diphenylcyclopropenone sensitization with weekly scalp DPC. Venepuncture was done earlier than the placement of each patch test. The chain employs TRBV7-9 and TRBJ1-5; D may be TRBD1 (6 bases). The clonotype was recovered from a woman aged 18 to 35 with alopecia areata. Some clones in this sample may be carry-over from other donors' samples. This specimen consisted of whole blood, obtained in connection with sensitization to the hapten diphenylcyclopropenone (DPC). Here the CDR3 DNA reads TGTGCCAGCAGCTCTTCTACAGGGATCAATCAGCCCCAGCATTTT. Protein product: CASSSSTGINQPQHF. Full variable domain (remainder filled in from reference TRBV7-9 and TRBJ1-5): DTGVSQNPRHKITKRGQNVTFRCDPISEHNRLYWYRQTLGQGPEFLTYFQNEAQLEKSRLLSDRFSAERPKGSFSTLEIQRTEQGDSAMYLCASSSSTGINQPQHFGDGTRLSIL.